This TCR beta chain was identified during a study of shared clonotypes between healthy human individuals. Broader study findings: Larger estimated richness was generally seen in naive subsets than in memory subsets. A small donor pool kept down the genetic and exposure-history diversity that was represented. The sharing of 4.5% to 5% of naive CD4 clonotypes was seen across a few donors.

Sequencing was performed with immunoSEQ multiplex PCR; in TCRdb, only in-frame clones are kept and a portion is missing. The sample consists of about 820,000 clones, over 90% of them appearing once. V was cut by 2 bases and J by 2 bases, with 7 bases left in between. The CDR3 length is 13 residues. The V gene's germline CDR1 is WSHSY and CDR2 SAAADI. CD45RO negativity and positive selection for CCR7 defined naive CD8 cells, a population that excluded terminally differentiated effector memory CD45RA+ cells. A word on this clone: Its matching antigen is unknown.

J is TRBJ2-7 and V is TRBV10-2; a possible D gene is TRBD2 (5 bases). The source of this sequence is a man aged 25-45 years in good health. Sequencing was done on a sample of naive CD8+ T cells sorted from blood. As DNA, the CDR3 is TGCGCCAGCAGTGAGCCCGGGACCTACGAGCAGTACTTC. Its translation is CASSEPGTYEQYF.